This T cell receptor beta chain appears in the sequencing data of a study of cytomegalovirus exposure and HLA in healthy donors. Primers: 60 Vbeta forward and 13 Jbeta reverse. Repertoires were generated with immunoSEQ multiplex PCR, while TCRdb's copy carries only in-frame clones and drops some. Of about 80,000 clones listed, over 70% are singletons. Deletions cut 6 bases from V and 6 bases from J, with 15 bases between. The CDR3 extends over 13 amino acids. CDR1 is SNHLY, CDR2 FYNNEI, per germline. The clonotype comes from a woman in her thirties or forties in good health and CMV-seropositive. Material: PBMCs. This chain connects TRBV2 to TRBJ2-7; possible D gene TRBD2, 7 bases. The CDR3 is CASSEGGQGEQYF. DNA for the CDR3: TGTGCCAGCAGCGAGGGGGGGCAAGGCGAGCAGTACTTC.